The rows below give T cell receptor beta chains drawn from one sample of a study of control samples from healthy donors and cancer patients. Only in-frame clones appear in the TCRdb table, and some are missing; sequencing was by immunoSEQ multiplex PCR. The profile shows fewer than 200,000 clones, about 94% of them singletons. Sequenced input: PBMCs. These TCRs come from a man in his sixties with colorectal cancer. CDR3s include the opening cysteine and the closing phenylalanine or tryptophan. D genes are given only for firm matches. Clone size is stated in some rows and not others, as once, few, many or a class when expanded.

j_call d_call v_call clone_size cdr3_nt cdr3_aa
TRBJ2-5 TRBD2 TRBV4-2 once TGTGCCAGCAGCCAAGCCCCGGGACTAGCGGCCCTGAGAGAGACCCAGTACTTC CASSQAPGLAALRETQYF
TRBJ1-4 . TRBV3-1/TRBV3-2 . TGTGCCAGCAGTCAGGGTAGCGAAAAACTGTTTTTT CASSQGSEKLFF
TRBJ1-4 . TRBV2 . TGTGCCAGCAGTGATAATTTTCTCGGAAATAATGAAAAACTGTTTTTT CASSDNFLGNNEKLFF
TRBJ1-1 TRBD1 TRBV18 . TGTGCCAGCTCACCCAATTCGGCAGGGGGAATGAACACTGAAGCTTTCTTT CASSPNSAGGMNTEAFF
TRBJ2-1 TRBD2 TRBV28 . TGTGCCAGCAGTTTAGGCGGGGGGCCCTACAATGAGCAGTTCTTC CASSLGGGPYNEQFF
TRBJ2-1 TRBD2 TRBV7-2 . TGTGCCAGCAGCTCCGTTAGCGGGGGGGCTAATGAGCAGTTCTTC CASSSVSGGANEQFF
TRBJ2-7 . TRBV10-3 once TGTGCCATCAGTGAGTCTGGGGCTGCCCGTGAGCAGTACTTC CAISESGAAREQYF
TRBJ2-7 . TRBV21-1 . TGTGCCAGCAGCAATTATGGGACAGGTATCCACGAGCAGTACTTC CASSNYGTGIHEQYF
TRBJ2-3 . TRBV29-1 once TGCAGCGTAGGAGGGACAGCTAGCACAGATACGCAGTATTTT CSVGGTASTDTQYF
TRBJ2-6 TRBD1 TRBV5-1 . TGCGCCAGCAGCTTGCAGGGGGCTGGTGGGGCCAACGTCCTGACTTTC CASSLQGAGGANVLTF
TRBJ2-3 . TRBV6-5 once TGTGCCAGCAGCCTCGGGTCAACGAGGGGAGATACGCAGTATTTT CASSLGSTRGDTQYF
TRBJ2-2 TRBD2 TRBV19 . TGTGCCAGTACTCTACTAGCGGGGGGCCCCGGGGAGCTGTTTTTT CASTLLAGGPGELFF
TRBJ1-5 . TRBV4-1 . TGCGCCAGCAGCCAGGGGGCTAGCAATCAGCCCCAGCATTTT CASSQGASNQPQHF
TRBJ1-5 . TRBV6-5 . TGTGCCAGCAGTTATACTCCTCAGCCCCAGCATTTT CASSYTPQPQHF
TRBJ1-1 . TRBV5-1 . TGCGCCAGCAGCTTGGGCCGGGGACCGGCTGGCGGCACTGAAGCTTTCTTT CASSLGRGPAGGTEAFF
TRBJ2-1 . TRBV27 . TGTGCCAGCAGGGCGGAGGGGGCATCTCGTGAGCAGTTCTTC CASRAEGASREQFF
TRBJ2-2 . TRBV28 . TGTGCCAGCAGTTTGGGCAGGGATAACACCGGGGAGCTGTTTTTT CASSLGRDNTGELFF
TRBJ1-1 . TRBV6-5 . TGTGCCAGCAGTCCTCTCGGGGCCCTCGGAGGAGCTTTCTTT CASSPLGALGGAFF
TRBJ2-7 . TRBV6-5 . TGTGCCAGCCCCAAGTTGGAACCTCCCTACGAGCAGTACTTC CASPKLEPPYEQYF
TRBJ2-5 . TRBV11-2 . TGTGCCAGCAGCTTAGAGGGCTATTACCAAGAGACCCAGTACTTC CASSLEGYYQETQYF
TRBJ1-3 . TRBV18 . TGTGCCAGCTCACCGACAGCGACCTCTGGAAACACCATATATTTT CASSPTATSGNTIYF
TRBJ2-1 . TRBV4-1 . TGCGCCAGCAGCCCCCCTGGAAACTCCTACAATGAGCAGTTCTTC CASSPPGNSYNEQFF
TRBJ2-1 TRBD2 TRBV2 . TGTGCCAGCACCGGGGAGGGCGACCGCTCCTACAATGAGCAGTTCTTC CASTGEGDRSYNEQFF
TRBJ1-1 . TRBV5-1 . TGCGCCAGCAGCTTGGCCGGGGGGAACACTGAAGCTTTCTTT CASSLAGGNTEAFF
TRBJ1-1 TRBD1 TRBV2 . TGTGCCAGCAGACGGGACAGGGGGGACACTGAAGCTTTCTTT CASRRDRGDTEAFF
TRBJ1-3 . TRBV9 . TGTGCCAGCAGCGTAGAGGCGAGAAAGTCTGGAAACACCATATATTTT CASSVEARKSGNTIYF
TRBJ2-3 . TRBV7-2 once TGTGCCAGCAGCTTGGTCGTAGGGTCACGAGATACGCAGTATTTT CASSLVVGSRDTQYF
TRBJ2-7 . TRBV7-9 . TGTGCCAGCAGCTTAGCGGTAGGTTACGAGCAGTACTTC CASSLAVGYEQYF
TRBJ1-2 TRBD1 TRBV7-9 . TGTGCCAGCAGCTTAGAGGGACAGGGGTCCTTTAACTATGGCTACACCTTC CASSLEGQGSFNYGYTF
TRBJ2-3 TRBD2 TRBV27 . TGTGCCAGCAGCCCAAGCGGGGGGGCTACGCAGTATTTT CASSPSGGATQYF
TRBJ2-1 TRBD1 TRBV11-3 . TGTGCCAGCAGCCCCGTTTTTGGACAGGGGGCGCGAAATGAGCAGTTCTTC CASSPVFGQGARNEQFF
TRBJ2-7 . TRBV19 . TGTGCCAGTAGTTACAGTCTTACCTACGAGCAGTACTTC CASSYSLTYEQYF
TRBJ1-2 . TRBV6-5 . TGTGCCAGCAGTCGCCGGGCTAACTATGGCTACACCTTC CASSRRANYGYTF
TRBJ1-6 . TRBV19 . TGTGCCAGTAGGCAAAGCAGCTCCTATAATTCACCCCTCCACTTT CASRQSSSYNSPLHF
TRBJ2-7 . TRBV12-3/TRBV12-4 . TGTGCCAGCAGTTTAGGCAGCTCCTACGAGCAGTACTTC CASSLGSSYEQYF
TRBJ2-5 . TRBV7-9 . TGTGCCAGCAGCTTAGGGACAGCCCAAGAGACCCAGTACTTC CASSLGTAQETQYF
TRBJ1-2 . TRBV9 . TGTGCCAGCAGCGTAGTCAGGGCTGTTAACTATGGCTACACCTTC CASSVVRAVNYGYTF
TRBJ1-3 . TRBV9 once TGTGCCAGCGCCGAGGGGGGGGTCTTCTCTGGAAACACCATATATTTT CASAEGGVFSGNTIYF
TRBJ1-2 TRBD1 TRBV5-1 . TGCGCCAGCAGCTTGGGGGACAGGGGAGGCGGTGGCTACACCTTC CASSLGDRGGGGYTF
TRBJ1-2 . TRBV5-1 few TGCGCCAGCAGCGGCGGGGACCGCTTAGCTAACTATGGCTACACCTTC CASSGGDRLANYGYTF
TRBJ2-1 . TRBV5-6 . TGTGCCAGCAGCTTAGGAAGGAATGAGCAGTTCTTC CASSLGRNEQFF
TRBJ1-4 . TRBV5-1 . TGCGCCAGCAGCCCTGGACCGGAAAATAATGAAAAACTGTTTTTT CASSPGPENNEKLFF
TRBJ1-1 . TRBV7-8 . TGTGCCAGCAGCTTCCAAGGGGCCGTCACGGGAGCTTTCTTT CASSFQGAVTGAFF
TRBJ2-5 . TRBV19 . TGTGCCAGTACGGACTGGCCGTACCAAGAGACCCAGTACTTC CASTDWPYQETQYF
TRBJ1-1 TRBD1 TRBV4-2 once TGTGCCAGCAGCCCCTCAAGAACAGGGGGCAGGGGTATGAACACTGAAGCTTTCTTT CASSPSRTGGRGMNTEAFF
TRBJ2-3 . TRBV9 . TGTGCCAGCAGCGAGACCCCGGGAGATACGCAGTATTTT CASSETPGDTQYF
TRBJ1-1 TRBD1 TRBV30 . TGTGCCTGGAACCCGACAGGGCTGAACACTGAAGCTTTCTTT CAWNPTGLNTEAFF
TRBJ2-2 . TRBV5-1 . TGCGCCAGCAGCAGCAGTAACACCGGGGAGCTGTTTTTT CASSSSNTGELFF
TRBJ2-5 TRBD2 TRBV4-1 . TGCGCCAGCAGCCAAAGGGAGGGTGAGACCCAGTACTTC CASSQREGETQYF
TRBJ1-1 TRBD1 TRBV30 . TGTGCCTGGAGTTTCGGGACAGCTAACACTGAAGCTTTCTTT CAWSFGTANTEAFF
TRBJ2-2 TRBD2 TRBV6-6 . TGTGCCAGCAGTTACTCAGGCGGGGGGGTTACCGGGGAGCTGTTTTTT CASSYSGGGVTGELFF
TRBJ1-2 . TRBV3-1/TRBV3-2 . TGTGCCAGCAGCTTCGGACGGGACTATGGCTACACCTTC CASSFGRDYGYTF
TRBJ2-7 TRBD1 TRBV6-5 . TGTGCCAGCAGGGCTACACAGGGGGCCGTAGACGAGCAGTACTTC CASRATQGAVDEQYF
TRBJ2-3 . TRBV5-1 . TGCGCCAGCGGGGGGCCTATCACAGATACGCAGTATTTT CASGGPITDTQYF